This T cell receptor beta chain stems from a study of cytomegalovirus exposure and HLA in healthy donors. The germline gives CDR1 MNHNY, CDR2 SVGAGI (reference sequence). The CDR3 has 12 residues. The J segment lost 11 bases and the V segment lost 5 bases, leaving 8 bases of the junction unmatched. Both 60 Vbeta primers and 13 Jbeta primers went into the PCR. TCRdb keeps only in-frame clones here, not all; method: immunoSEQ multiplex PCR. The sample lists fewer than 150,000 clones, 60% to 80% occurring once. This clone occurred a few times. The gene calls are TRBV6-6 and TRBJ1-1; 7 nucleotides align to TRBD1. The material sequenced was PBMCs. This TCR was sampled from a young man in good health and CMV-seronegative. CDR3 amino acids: CASSTTQGSAFF. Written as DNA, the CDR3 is TGTGCCAGCAGTACTACACAGGGGTCGGCTTTCTTT.